This T cell receptor beta chain came from a study of blood T cell repertoires in COVID-19. The V and J ends lost 5 bases and 6 bases, in that order; junction bases with no gene match: 10. CDR3 length: 14 amino acids. Germline-derived CDR1 and CDR2 are LGHNA and YNFKEQ. Seattle patient enrollment occurred during active infection, with longitudinal follow-up thereafter. In the source study's methods: How many nucleated cells were present was estimated from reference gene primer amplification. Produced via immunoSEQ multiplex PCR; TCRdb's table is partial and in-frame only. That table gives V, J and clone size, and the DNA gave D and trimming. The sample consists of a few hundred thousand clones, roughly 86% of them appearing once.

Specimen: peripheral blood. This clonotype was obtained from a woman under 40 with COVID-19, enrolled during active disease. The J gene is TRBJ2-7, the V gene TRBV4-2; TRBD2 matches 7 bases. CDR3 region: CASSRREGNGEQYF. The CDR3 DNA reads TGTGCCAGCAGCAGGAGGGAGGGCAACGGCGAGCAGTACTTC.